Listed below are T cell receptor beta chains from one sample, sequenced in a study of regulatory T cells in long-lasting Graves disease. TCRdb processed the multiplex PCR reads anew with MiXCR; each CDR3 protein has one entry. Of about 540,000 distinct CDR3 sequences listed, roughly 14% are singletons. Another study also made use of these data, one on T cells in Graves' hyperthyroidism and ophthalmopathy.

This specimen was peripheral blood mononuclear cells (PBMCs), taken at new diagnosis, from a patient treated with antithyroid drugs. These receptors came from a man younger than 40 with Graves disease. The CDR3 runs from the conserved cysteine through the conserved F or W. D genes are given only for firm matches. Clone sizes are given selectively: once, few, many, or a class where the clone is expanded.

J gene	clone size	V gene	D gene	CDR3 DNA	CDR3 protein
TRBJ2-5	-	TRBV7-9	TRBD2	TGTGCCAGCAGCTTTCCCCAGGGCGGGGGGACCCAGTACTTC	CASSFPQGGGTQYF
TRBJ2-3	once	TRBV20-1	TRBD2	TGCAGTGCTAAGCCCCCGAGACTAGCGGGAGCCCCAGATACGCAGTATTTT	CSAKPPRLAGAPDTQYF
TRBJ1-5	-	TRBV12-3/TRBV12-4	TRBD1	TGTGCCAGCAGCCCGACAGGGGGCCCTAATCAGCCCCAGCATTTT	CASSPTGGPNQPQHF
TRBJ2-1	-	TRBV2	TRBD2	TGTGCCAGCAGCACCGGGACTAGTATCTGGTCTATCAAACAGTTCTTC	CASSTGTSIWSIKQFF
TRBJ2-1	-	TRBV5-4	-	TGTGCCAGCAGCTTGAAACGGTTTGGGTTCTCCTACAATGAGCAGTTCTTC	CASSLKRFGFSYNEQFF
TRBJ2-7	many	TRBV28	-	TGTGCCAGCGCCTCGCGAGAGCAGTACTTC	CASASREQYF
TRBJ1-1	few	TRBV7-2	TRBD1	TGTGCCAGCAGCCCTTACAGGGGTTGGGACACTGAAGCTTTCTTT	CASSPYRGWDTEAFF
TRBJ2-5	many	TRBV20-1	-	TGCAGTGCTAGAGACCGGGACCCACACCAAGAGACCCAGTACTTC	CSARDRDPHQETQYF
TRBJ1-1	-	TRBV19	TRBD1	TGTGCCAGTAGTCCCTCGGACAGGGGGTACACTGAAGCTTTCTTT	CASSPSDRGYTEAFF
TRBJ2-3	many	TRBV12-3/TRBV12-4	TRBD2	TGTGCCAGCAGGTCCGTAGCGGGAGTGACAGATACGCAGTATTTT	CASRSVAGVTDTQYF
TRBJ2-1	-	TRBV27	TRBD2	TGTGCCAGCAGAGGACTAGCTCACAATGAGCAGTCCTTC	CASRGLAHNEQSF
TRBJ2-7	many	TRBV20-1	TRBD1	TGCAGTGCTACTCCAGGGACAGGGGGGAGGTACGAGCAGTACTTC	CSATPGTGGRYEQYF
TRBJ2-7	many	TRBV28	-	TGTGCCAGCAGCTCTCATGGGCCCTACGAGCAGTACTTC	CASSSHGPYEQYF
TRBJ1-2	few	TRBV7-9	-	TGTGCCAGCAGCTGGTCTATGGGACAACCCGACGATGGCTACACCTTC	CASSWSMGQPDDGYTF
TRBJ1-3	many	TRBV7-9	-	TGTGCCAGCAGCCCAGGTCCCGAAGACTCTGGAAACACCATATATTTT	CASSPGPEDSGNTIYF
TRBJ2-1	many	TRBV29-1	TRBD2	TGCACCGCAAGCGGGGGTAGCTCCTACAATGAGCAGTTCTTC	CTASGGSSYNEQFF
TRBJ2-5	-	TRBV3-1	TRBD2	TGTGCCAGCAGCCAAGCCGTACTAGCGGGAGGGCCTCGGGAGACCCAGTACTTC	CASSQAVLAGGPRETQYF
TRBJ2-2	-	TRBV20-1	TRBD1	TGCAGTGCCACAGGGGGACACAAGAACACCGGGGAGCTGTTTTTT	CSATGGHKNTGELFF
TRBJ1-5	-	TRBV14	TRBD1	TGTGCCAGCAGCCCCATAAGGCAGGGGGCAGATACGCAGCATTTT	CASSPIRQGADTQHF
TRBJ2-7	-	TRBV18	-	TGTGCCAGCTCACCGGGGATTGGGGGACGATCCTACGATCAGTACTTC	CASSPGIGGRSYDQYF
TRBJ2-4	few	TRBV18	TRBD2	TGTGCCAGCTCACCACGGCGGGAGACCAAAAACATTCAGTACTTC	CASSPRRETKNIQYF
TRBJ2-7	-	TRBV28	-	TGTGCCAGCAGTTTGGGGCGGGATCACGAGCAGTACTTC	CASSLGRDHEQYF
TRBJ2-7	many	TRBV29-1	-	TGCAGCGTTCGAAGTTCCCAGGGGCCAGTGAGTTACGAGCAGTACTTC	CSVRSSQGPVSYEQYF
TRBJ2-3	few	TRBV9	TRBD2	TGTGCCAGCAGCCCCCGGACCTGGGGGCTAGCGGGAAAGGCGAATACGCAGTATTTT	CASSPRTWGLAGKANTQYF
TRBJ2-1	many	TRBV11-3	TRBD1	TGTGCCAGCTCGACGCCCCGGGACAGGGGCAACAATGAGCAGTTCTTC	CASSTPRDRGNNEQFF
TRBJ2-7	once	TRBV5-6	-	TGTGCCAGCACCGACAGTTCCTACGGGCAGTACTTC	CASTDSSYGQYF
TRBJ2-7	-	TRBV6-2/TRBV6-3	-	TGTGCCAGCAGTTACCGGGCAGGGGTATACGAGCAGTACTTC	CASSYRAGVYEQYF
TRBJ2-3	many	TRBV5-1	-	TGCGCCAGCAGCCGGGGGGGACAGCGGTCGGATACGCAGTATTTT	CASSRGGQRSDTQYF
TRBJ2-3	many	TRBV2	-	TGTGCCAGCAGTGAATCGGAAGGAGTACTCACAGATACGCAGTATTTT	CASSESEGVLTDTQYF
TRBJ2-7	-	TRBV2	-	TGTGCCAGCAGTGAAACCTTCGGACAGACCTACGAGCAGTACTTC	CASSETFGQTYEQYF
TRBJ1-4	many	TRBV30	TRBD1	TGTGCCTGGAACCTTGACAGGGTCGAGGAAAAACTGTTTTTT	CAWNLDRVEEKLFF
TRBJ2-3	-	TRBV2	TRBD2	TGTGCCAGCAGTGTAGCGGGAGTCTCAGATACGCAGTATTTT	CASSVAGVSDTQYF
TRBJ2-1	few	TRBV30	-	TGTGCCTGGAGTAAGGATTACTCCTACAATGAGCAGTTCTTC	CAWSKDYSYNEQFF
TRBJ2-7	-	TRBV5-1	-	TGCGCCAGCAGCCCAGGCGGAGTAACCTACGAGCAGTACTTC	CASSPGGVTYEQYF
TRBJ1-5	many	TRBV12-3/TRBV12-4	-	TGTGCCAGCAGTTTAGTTATGGAACTGGATCAGCCCCAGCATTTT	CASSLVMELDQPQHF
TRBJ2-2	-	TRBV5-5	-	TGTGCCAGCAGCTTGGTAGAGGCCGGGGAGCTGTTTTTT	CASSLVEAGELFF
TRBJ2-7	many	TRBV20-1	-	TGCAGTGCTAATGGGGGGAAGAGCTCCTACGAGCAGTACTTC	CSANGGKSSYEQYF
TRBJ2-5	many	TRBV20-1	-	TGCAGTGCTAGAATTGTGGAGACCCAGTACTTC	CSARIVETQYF
TRBJ2-7	many	TRBV2	-	TGTGCCAGCACTGATAGCGCATCCTACGAGCAGTACTTC	CASTDSASYEQYF
TRBJ2-2	many	TRBV2	-	TGTGCCAGCAGTGCAGGGGCCGGGGAGCTGTTTTTT	CASSAGAGELFF
TRBJ1-2	few	TRBV5-1	-	TGCGCCAGCAGCTTAAGGGGAGCCGCCCTGGGCTACACCTTC	CASSLRGAALGYTF
TRBJ1-3	-	TRBV29-1	-	TGCAGCGTTGAAGGGTCCGGCTCCGGCTCTGGAAACACCATATATTTT	CSVEGSGSGSGNTIYF
TRBJ2-4	few	TRBV27	-	TGTGCCAGCAGTTCCCTGTCCTTAAACATTCAGTACTTC	CASSSLSLNIQYF
TRBJ2-7	-	TRBV12-3/TRBV12-4	-	TGTGCCAGCAGTTTAGGACCCGACGGCGAGCAGTACTTC	CASSLGPDGEQYF
TRBJ2-5	few	TRBV14	TRBD1	TGTGCCAGCAGCCCGGACAGGGCAGGGGCAGAGACCCAGTACTTC	CASSPDRAGAETQYF
TRBJ2-7	many	TRBV6-2/TRBV6-3	-	TGTGCCAGCAGTTACTCGACTGGGGCCTACGAGCAGTACTTC	CASSYSTGAYEQYF
TRBJ2-1	-	TRBV7-3	TRBD2	TGTGCCAGCAGACCCGGGACTACCCCCAATGAGCAGTTCTTC	CASRPGTTPNEQFF
TRBJ2-1	many	TRBV24-1	TRBD2	TGTGCCACCAGTGATACGGGACTAGCGGGAGCCACAGAGCAGTTCTTC	CATSDTGLAGATEQFF